This T cell receptor (beta chain) was captured in a study of cytomegalovirus exposure and HLA in healthy donors. Study at large: Genotyping showed 81% of about 370 donors falling in the Caucasian-associated ancestry cluster. Study-level points and caveats: A later analysis found that most CMV-associated TCR beta chains appeared HLA-restricted.

Unrecorded immune exposures were likely, despite nominal health at sampling. Note on this clone: Its target is unknown.

Primers included in the PCR were 60 Vbeta and 13 Jbeta primers. Clones were sequenced by immunoSEQ multiplex PCR, and TCRdb holds only the in-frame ones, with some missing. The top ten hold 6.3% of the sample, which has under 200,000 clones, 65% to 85% seen once. The sequence derives from a male donor in good health and CMV-seropositive. The sample consisted of PBMCs.

The CDR3 is CASSPPRGLAGVQYF. The CDR3 nucleotides read TGTGCCAGCAGCCCGCCCCGAGGGCTAGCGGGAGTGCAGTACTTC. The gene calls are TRBV7-2 and TRBJ2-7; the match to TRBD2 covers 10 bases. V gave up 5 bases and J gave up 9 bases; unmatched junction bases: 13. Germline CDR1 reads SGHTA; CDR2 reads FQGNSA. This CDR3 spans 15 amino acids.